This TCR beta chain was recovered during a study of cytomegalovirus exposure and HLA in healthy donors. General study results and limits: HLA alleles were associated with roughly 17,000 TCR beta sequences in a later analysis at 0.05 false discovery rate. Segments of the TCR beta V type were, in most cases, productive about 87% or about 30% of the time in an earlier analysis. Reports described diagnosis of cytomegalovirus status by the classifier as highly specific and sensitive.

The PCR contained 60 Vbeta and 13 Jbeta primers. Generated by immunoSEQ multiplex PCR, the TCRdb table keeps only in-frame clones and is missing some. The table has 150,000 or so clones, 75% to 80% seen once. CDR1 is SGDLS, CDR2 YYNGEE, per germline. The CDR3 totals 16 residues. V was pared by 3 bases and J by 5 bases, with 7 bases of the junction left unmatched. On this clone itself: Its antigen is not known.

This TCR came from a male donor in good health and CMV-seronegative. The J gene is TRBJ2-2, the V gene TRBV9; 10 bases align to TRBD2. The sequencing input was PBMCs. This chain's CDR3 is CASSDKRGGGTGELFF. The CDR3 DNA is TGTGCCAGCAGCGATAAGCGGGGGGGCGGGACCGGGGAGCTGTTTTTT.